This entry lists 28 T cell receptor beta chains sequenced from one sample in a study of CD8+CD57+ T cells in acquired aplastic anemia. Selection for sequencing was limited to patients who had shown CD8+CD57+ cell expansion by flow cytometry. Profiles of TCR beta VDJ and CDR3 were generated from a genomic DNA template. TCRdb ran MiXCR on the reads and lists one entry per CDR3 protein. The data contain some 140,000 distinct CDR3 sequences, about 50% of them singletons. Sequencing was done on a sample of sorted CD4+, CD8+, or CD8+CD57+ T cells (not recorded which) from PBMCs. These receptors were obtained from a human donor with aplastic anemia.

This clonotype has at least ten counts. The chain couples TRBV7-9 to TRBJ1-2, with TRBD1 identical over 9 bases. This CDR3 spans 14 amino acids. Germline V gene sequence: CDR1 SEHNR, CDR2 FQNEAQ (reference sequence). Losses at the gene ends were 0 bases for V and 5 bases for J; bases not matched to a gene: 1. CDR3 residues: CASSLAGTGYGYTF. CDR3 coding DNA: TGTGCCAGCAGCTTAGCCGGGACAGGGTATGGCTACACCTTC.

This clonotype was observed at least ten times. V usage is TRBV9 and J usage is TRBJ1-2; D gene uncertain. V was shortened by 4 bases and J by 3 bases, with 13 bases between the two germline ends. Germline V gene data show CDR1 as SGDLS and CDR2 as YYNGEE. The CDR3 consists of 14 residues. CDR3 amino acids: CASSPEGGDYGYTF. In DNA, the CDR3 is TGTGCCAGCAGCCCAGAGGGCGGGGACTATGGCTACACCTTC.

This clonotype showed up just once. The chain couples TRBV20-1 to TRBJ2-7, with a possible D match to TRBD2 (6 bases). Trimming stripped 2 bases from V and 0 bases from J, with 17 bases between. CDR1 DFQATT and CDR2 SNEGSKA come from the germline V gene (reference sequence). This CDR3 is 16 amino acids long. The CDR3 sequence is CSARYPGDRSSYEQYF. CDR3 nucleotide sequence: TGCAGTGCTAGATACCCGGGGGACCGAAGCTCCTACGAGCAGTACTTC.

The rearrangement links TRBV2 to TRBJ1-2; 7 bases match TRBD1. V dropped 6 bases and J dropped 5; count of bases not matched to a gene: 6. Germline values: CDR1 SNHLY, CDR2 FYNNEI. The CDR3 totals 13 residues. The CDR3, as DNA: TGTGCCAGCAGGGAGACAGGGACTTATGGCTACACCTTC. Its protein product is CASRETGTYGYTF.

This chain joins TRBV29-1 and TRBJ2-1; the D gene is possibly TRBD2 (7 bases). The germline CDR1 and CDR2 sequences are SQVTM and ANQGSEA. This CDR3 has 11 amino acids. The germline V and J ends were trimmed by 1 base and 15 bases, with 13 bases remaining between them. The CDR3 reads CSVEGGREWFF. The CDR3 DNA reads TGCAGCGTTGAAGGGGGGCGGGAGTGGTTCTTC.

A single count supports this clonotype. The CDR3 DNA reads as TGTGCTACCCTGAGGGAACCTAGCAATCAGCCCCAGCATTTT. This encodes CATLREPSNQPQHF. V and J are TRBV12-5 and TRBJ1-5; unclear D gene. CDR3 length: 14 residues. The germline V gene encodes CDR1 LGHNT and CDR2 FRNRAP. V was shortened by 10 bases and J by 0 bases, with 13 bases between the two germline ends.

This clonotype has ten or more counts. The gene calls are TRBV5-1 and TRBJ2-1; D gene unclear. Germline loops: CDR1 SGHRS, CDR2 YFSETQ. The V gene lost 3 bases and the J gene lost 9 bases, with 10 bases spanning the gap. This CDR3 is 12 amino acids long. CDR3 sequence: CASSYTSGEQFF. DNA for the CDR3: TGCGCCAGCAGCTACACCTCGGGTGAGCAGTTCTTC.

Regarding this clonotype: This CDR3 fails to terminate in the conserved phenylalanine or tryptophan, so it likely reflects a read error. The limits of the CDR3 on the DNA are not certain, so only TCRdb's listed CDR3 is given. The chain couples TRBV20-1 to TRBJ2-7; TRBD1, the table's D call, was not compared with the DNA. Germline CDR1 and CDR2: DFQATT and SNEGSKA (reference sequence). The CDR3 numbers 12 amino acids, ends counted. CDR3 sequence: CSASGGQDSPQG.

At least ten counts were recorded for this clonotype. The J gene is TRBJ2-1, the V gene TRBV13; either TRBD1 or TRBD2 may fit D (5 bases each). The CDR3 totals 16 residues. Germline V lookup: CDR1 PRHDT, CDR2 FYEKMQ (reference sequence). V was cut by 2 bases and J by 7 bases, with 18 bases left in between. For the CDR3, the DNA is TGTGCCAGCAGCTTAAAGTCTCTGGTTGGGGGTAATGAGCAGTTCTTC. Amino acid sequence: CASSLKSLVGGNEQFF.

This clonotype was picked up many times. V is TRBV9 and J is TRBJ1-4, with TRBD1 as a possible D gene (5 bases). Germline V gives CDR1 SGDLS, CDR2 YYNGEE. The ends were cut back, 3 bases at V and 14 bases at J, with 29 bases in the middle. This CDR3 region has 17 residues. The CDR3 DNA sequence: TGTGCCAGCAGCGCCTCGGGACGGCCCGGACAATCGGAAGGTCTGTTTTTT. This sequence encodes CASSASGRPGQSEGLFF.

J is TRBJ2-5 and V is TRBV10-3; 7 bases fit TRBD1. This CDR3 contains 13 residues. The V segment lost 8 bases and the J segment 0 bases; nucleotides outside the gene matches: 3. Looked up from germline, CDR1 is ENHRY and CDR2 is SYGVKD. The CDR3 DNA sequence: TGTGCCATCGGGACAGCCAACCAAGAGACCCAGTACTTC. This translates into CAIGTANQETQYF.

This chain connects TRBV19 to TRBJ1-1, with D possibly TRBD1 on 5 matching bases. Germline CDR1 reads LNHDA; CDR2 reads SQIVND (reference sequence). V shed 6 bases and J shed 0 bases, with 8 bases lying between them. The CDR3 sequence is 13 residues long. The CDR3 here is CASRPGLNTEAFF. Here the CDR3 DNA reads TGTGCCAGTAGACCAGGGCTGAACACTGAAGCTTTCTTT.

The rearrangement links TRBV15 to TRBJ2-3; D unclear. V lost 0 bases and J lost 7, with 8 bases in between. The germline V gene has CDR1 LNHNV and CDR2 YYDKDF (reference sequence). This CDR3 is built from 13 residues. CDR3 residues: CATSRDPTNTQYF. DNA for the CDR3: TGTGCCACCAGCAGAGATCCGACAAATACGCAGTATTTT.

This chain links TRBV7-2 with TRBJ1-6; 7 bases align to TRBD1. The germline V gene encodes CDR1 SGHTA and CDR2 FQGNSA. The CDR3 length is 15 residues. Trimming removed 5 bases from V and 10 bases from J; junction bases left unmatched: 11. In DNA form, the CDR3 reads TGTGCCAGCAGCCAAGCGCAGGGGGGAATATCACCCCTCCACTTT. Translation: CASSQAQGGISPLHF.

This clonotype has just a few counts. The chain uses TRBV6-2 or TRBV6-3 and TRBJ2-3; D not certain. The CDR3 is 14 residues long. Trimming took 1 base from V and 3 from J, leaving 8 bases between them. Germline V gene lookup returns CDR1 MNHEY and CDR2 SVGEGT. The CDR3 nucleotides read TGTGCCAGCAGTTACTTGGCGGAAACAGATACGCAGTATTTT. It is translated as CASSYLAETDTQYF.

CDR3 protein: CASTPDRPTEAFF. For the CDR3, the DNA is TGCGCCAGCACCCCGGACAGACCAACTGAAGCTTTCTTT. This chain joins TRBV5-1 and TRBJ1-1; possible D gene TRBD1, 6 bases. V was shortened by 6 bases and J by 5 bases, with 14 bases between the two germline ends. Germline-derived CDR1 and CDR2 are SGHRS and YFSETQ. The CDR3 totals 13 residues.

This clonotype was counted ten times or more. V is TRBV5-4 and J is TRBJ1-2; D not certain. The CDR3 spans 14 residues. Germline V gives CDR1 SGHNT, CDR2 YYREEE (reference sequence). Trimming stripped 4 bases from V and 2 bases from J, with 12 bases between. The CDR3 region has the DNA TGTGCCAGCAGCCCGACCGGGCTAAACTATGGCTACACCTTC. This sequence encodes CASSPTGLNYGYTF.

This rearrangement joins TRBV6-1 to TRBJ1-1, with a tentative D call TRBD1 (5 bases). The CDR3 totals 15 residues. Germline assignment: CDR1 MNHNS and CDR2 SASEGT. V dropped 0 bases and J dropped 1 base, with 9 bases sitting between them. The DNA of the CDR3 is TGTGCCAGCAGTGAAGCCTCGGGGGGGAACACTGAAGCTTTCTTT. This translates into CASSEASGGNTEAFF.

The sample holds many counts of this clonotype. This rearrangement joins TRBV9 to TRBJ2-7; 9 positions match TRBD2. Germline CDR1 is SGDLS and CDR2 is YYNGEE. The CDR3 sequence is 17 residues long. J gave up 0 bases and V 0 bases, and 7 bases lay outside the gene matches. The CDR3 nucleotides read TGTGCCAGCAGCGTAGTAGGTAGCGGGGGACCCTCCTACGAGCAGTACTTC. Translated: CASSVVGSGGPSYEQYF.

On this clonotype itself: With a much larger clone just one base away, this may be a read error. V gene TRBV7-9 combines with J gene TRBJ2-7; no clear D. The CDR3 is 14 residues long. V dropped 8 bases and J dropped 2 bases, with 16 bases sitting between them. Germline V gene data show CDR1 as SEHNR and CDR2 as FQNEAQ (reference sequence). CDR3 amino acids: CASGVRDTTYEQYF. In nucleotides, the CDR3 is TGTGCCAGCGGCGTCAGAGACACAACCTACGAGCAGTACTTC.

With respect to this clonotype: A junction boundary mismatches the germline segment, possibly from a read error. The chain employs TRBV7-7 and TRBJ2-7; D possibly corresponds to TRBD1 (6 bases). Germline V CDR1 and CDR2: SSHAT, FNYEAQ (reference sequence). The CDR3 sequence is 15 residues long. The CDR3 spells CASSLSGASSYEQYF. CDR3 nucleotides: TGTGCTAGCAGCTTGTCAGGGGCCTCTTCCTACGAGCAGTACTTC. Full variable domain (remainder filled in from reference TRBV7-7 and TRBJ2-7): GAGVSQSPRYKVTKRGQDVTLRCDPISSHATLYWYQQALGQGPEFLTYFNYEAQPDKSGLPSDRFSAERPEGSISTLTIQRTEQRDSAMYRCASSLSGASSYEQYFGPGTRLTVT.

This clonotype was found many times. This sequence joins TRBV6-1 and TRBJ2-3, with D uncertain. Per germline, CDR1 MNHNS and CDR2 SASEGT. The V and J ends lost 5 bases and 4 bases respectively, with 10 bases between them. The CDR3 extends over 13 amino acids. Written as DNA, the CDR3 is TGTGCCAGCAGTCCCCCAAGATCAGATACGCAGTATTTT. Protein product: CASSPPRSDTQYF.

This clonotype has at least ten counts. The gene calls are TRBV5-6 and TRBJ1-2; 8 bases agree with TRBD1. The CDR3 loop spans 14 amino acids. The junction had 9 bases not matched to a gene; V was cut back by 7 bases and J by 4 bases. CDR1 and CDR2 from the germline V gene are SGHDT and YYEEEE. CDR3 in amino acids: CASEFGQGVYGYTF. For the CDR3, the DNA is TGTGCCAGCGAGTTTGGACAGGGCGTCTATGGCTACACCTTC. The whole variable domain, remainder taken from reference TRBV5-6 and TRBJ1-2, is DAGVTQSPTHLIKTRGQQVTLRCSPKSGHDTVSWYQQALGQGPQFIFQYYEEEERQRGNFPDRFSGHQFPNYSSELNVNALLLGDSALYLCASEFGQGVYGYTFGSGTRLTVV.

This chain uses TRBV15 with TRBJ2-5, with 10 bases that match TRBD2. The CDR3 consists of 17 residues. Trimming cost V 3 bases and J 1 base; bases outside gene matches: 8. Per germline, CDR1 LNHNV and CDR2 YYDKDF (reference sequence). The DNA for the CDR3 is TGTGCCACCAGCAGGGGTTGGCAGCGGGGGGGCCAAGAGACCCAGTACTTC. It encodes CATSRGWQRGGQETQYF.

The table lists this clonotype with many counts. The chain carries TRBV19 and TRBJ1-4; TRBD1 matches at 10 bases. Germline CDR1 reads LNHDA; CDR2 reads SQIVND (reference sequence). The CDR3 length is 14 residues. The V gene end was trimmed by 5 bases and the J gene end by 8 bases; junction bases not matched to a gene: 5. In DNA form, the CDR3 reads TGTGCCAGTAGTGGGGACAGGGGATACGAAAAACTGTTTTTT. As protein: CASSGDRGYEKLFF.

The rearrangement joins TRBV19 to TRBJ2-1, with 7 bases fitting TRBD1. CDR1 and CDR2 (germline): LNHDA, SQIVND (reference sequence). V lost 3 bases and J lost 6; bases outside the gene matches: 8. The length of the CDR3 is 15 residues. CDR3 in amino acids: CASSITGAALNEQFF. In DNA form, the CDR3 reads TGTGCCAGTAGTATTACAGGGGCCGCCCTCAATGAGCAGTTCTTC.

This chain uses TRBV9 with TRBJ2-7, with a tentative D call TRBD1 (6 bases). V dropped 2 bases and J dropped 3 bases, with 12 bases sitting between them. Per the germline V gene, CDR1 is SGDLS and CDR2 is YYNGEE. The CDR3 consists of 14 residues. The CDR3 loop reads CASSVQDSYYEQYF. The CDR3 DNA sequence: TGTGCCAGCAGCGTTCAGGACAGCTACTACGAGCAGTACTTC.

The chain employs TRBV9 and TRBJ1-2, with 7 nucleotides matching TRBD1. This CDR3 comprises 15 residues. Germline CDR1 and CDR2: SGDLS and YYNGEE. The trim removed 3 bases at V and 4 bases at J, leaving 9 bases unmatched. The CDR3 region has the DNA TGTGCCAGCAGCGCAACCCCCCGGGACAGCTATGGCTACACCTTC. Amino acid sequence: CASSATPRDSYGYTF.